The TCR beta chain under discussion was sequenced for a study of vaccination and CD4 T cells after COVID-19 (dated by TCRdb to between 2020 and 2023). At the level of the whole study: Convalescent patients had a positive SARS-CoV-2 result on nasal swab PCR, and of these patients, nine had mild disease and one had severe disease. The spike-specific CD4+ TCR repertoire was compared before and after mRNA vaccination in fewer than eleven COVID-19 convalescent patients and a handful of infection-naive healthy vaccine recipients. Each participant got two doses of either the Pfizer-BioNTech BNT162b2 vaccine (n=8) or the Moderna mRNA-1273 vaccine (n=2). The convalescent cohort comprised six males and four females, including two Hispanic individuals, seven Caucasians, two Asians and one multiracial person. Post-vaccine blood samples were obtained a median of roughly 75 days after the second vaccine dose, with a range of about 14 to 250 days. Post-COVID blood samples from convalescent patients were collected a median of around 110 days after diagnosis, with a range of roughly 30 to 170 days. Overall results and qualifications from the work: Relatively few convalescent patients were included in the study, and early timepoints after natural infection were not analyzed. An increase in the median number of SARS-CoV-2-reactive clonotypes from more than 20 after infection to some 40 after vaccination was observed, but the change was not found to be significant. Among convalescent patients, a median roughly 90% of the SARS-CoV-2-reactive clones seen after vaccination appeared only after vaccination, which suggests priming specific to the vaccine. Of the vaccine-specific clones in convalescent patients, 304 of 307, or nearly all, reacted only to SARS-CoV-2 spike and did not cross-react with common cold coronaviruses.

Between the V and J ends, shortened by 2 bases and 1 base respectively, the junction contains 5 bases. Reading from cysteine to phenylalanine, the CDR3 counts 13 amino acids. Of the read, only the CDR3 DNA is kept; its 39 bases are in frame from base 1. The library was generated by PCR. The sequencer was an Illumina iSeq 100. Processing in the source paper ran as follows. Non-productive sequences were removed, and CDR3s that did not start with C, did not end with F or W, or were shorter than 7 amino acids were discarded. CDR3 homology was assessed with Levenshtein distances (stringdist) and unrooted phylogenetic trees (ape) in R version 3.6.1. In-frame beta chains were kept once TCRdb had trimmed the public reads at Q25 with fastp and called clones with MiXCR. Rows are unified per CDR3 protein, each entry keeping the most common DNA and genes. None of the V and J calls come from the authors' own analysis; TCRdb made them. Recorded for this sample are just over 20,000 distinct CDR3 sequences; roughly 62% of them occurred a single time. In total, the top ten clones hold around 1.1% of the sample.

The positive SARS-CoV-2 PCR tests of the convalescent patients were dated from March to December 2020, before the Alpha, Beta and Delta variants emerged in the United States. PBMCs were separated from whole blood using Ficoll-Paque Plus gradient centrifugation and then either used fresh or cryopreserved at -140C. Only one count was recorded for this clonotype. It has no known antigen specificity. Base qualities are not provided; no much larger clone lies one nucleotide away. Support from one read is weak. The rearrangement combines TRBV12-3 or TRBV12-4 with TRBJ1-2; there is no confident call for the D gene. Sequences were derived from CD4+ T cells from blood, sampled before SARS-CoV-2 vaccination. This clonotype was obtained from a human donor who had recovered from COVID-19. The CDR3 region reads CASSLSSNYGYTF. The sequenced DNA: TGTGCCAGCAGTTTATCCAGTAACTATGGCTACACCTTC.